These T cell receptor beta chains were read from a single sample in a study of shared clonotypes between healthy human individuals. Data came from immunoSEQ multiplex PCR; TCRdb stores just in-frame clones and leaves some out. The sample has 1.5 million to 1.9 million clones; nearly 99% are singletons. What was sequenced was naive CD4+ T cells sorted from blood. The receptor source for this set is a man aged 30-40 years in good health. Each CDR3 is given without its conserved first and last residue. Each record gives: CDR3 protein, J gene, V gene.

ASSQLRRTSERVEQF | TRBJ2-1 | TRBV18
SAHLGQGAF | TRBJ1-1 | TRBV20-1
ASSAPTAALGEQF | TRBJ2-1 | TRBV5-4
ASSLQRTGEQF | TRBJ2-1 | TRBV7-2
ASSIDVREREVYTQY | TRBJ2-3 | TRBV19
ASSPGLAGARGDTGELF | TRBJ2-2 | TRBV5-4
ASSLDLDTARYLGYT | TRBJ1-2 | TRBV5-1
ASSQATSLNTGELF | TRBJ2-2 | TRBV4-3
ASSDGAGGSFYEQY | TRBJ2-7 | TRBV5-1
ASSPALSSGEIRHEQY | TRBJ2-7 | TRBV18
ASSGDRPWVEAF | TRBJ1-1 | TRBV18
ASSLEWEIPTRQY | TRBJ2-7 | TRBV5-1
ASSLQGTDTQY | TRBJ2-3 | TRBV5-4
ASSPLLAGGQETQY | TRBJ2-5 | TRBV18
ASSPRTGRIERNTIY | TRBJ1-3 | TRBV9
ASSYGSGAQGETQY | TRBJ2-5 | TRBV6-5
ASSPPTGRSYGYT | TRBJ1-2 | TRBV6-6
ASSEQGNQPQH | TRBJ1-5 | TRBV18
ASSPWEGNTIY | TRBJ1-3 | TRBV18
ASSRTSGSFVEQY | TRBJ2-7 | TRBV5-8
ASSLEPPGTGGGYT | TRBJ1-2 | TRBV5-1
ASSSGTGDYEQY | TRBJ2-7 | TRBV18
ASSLSLAGRTNYGYT | TRBJ1-2 | TRBV7-2
ASSVDRGNEQY | TRBJ2-7 | TRBV7-2
ASSLGAPGGYT | TRBJ1-2 | TRBV28
ASSHNRGQTDTQY | TRBJ2-3 | TRBV7-9
ASSLGYGYT | TRBJ1-2 | TRBV5-4
ASTGGDQPQH | TRBJ1-5 | TRBV2
ATSIAGGFQETQY | TRBJ2-5 | TRBV15
ASSLAGGRFGNTIY | TRBJ1-3 | TRBV5-1
ASSPMGGDLTEQF | TRBJ2-1 | TRBV18
ASRPDRGLALDTQY | TRBJ2-3 | TRBV5-4
ASSRSPDSSYEQY | TRBJ2-7 | TRBV27
ASSRLAGGSYNEQF | TRBJ2-1 | TRBV7-6
ASSPPSPGGHEQF | TRBJ2-1 | TRBV18
SVVWGNTEAF | TRBJ1-1 | TRBV29-1
ASSLAATAEFIDQPQH | TRBJ1-5 | TRBV7-9
ASSLGGVQPQH | TRBJ1-5 | TRBV9
ASSPNKLEDPYEQY | TRBJ2-7 | TRBV19
ASSPPLAGRGGYEQY | TRBJ2-7 | TRBV18
ASIKVDRNTEAF | TRBJ1-1 | TRBV6-5
ASSVGPQDSYEQY | TRBJ2-7 | TRBV9
ASDKGQGLFGGAF | TRBJ1-1 | TRBV6-6
ASSPTGGMAF | TRBJ2-1 | TRBV5-1
ASSLDGSPEAF | TRBJ1-1 | TRBV7-3
ASSPPGQRADTIY | TRBJ1-3 | TRBV18
ASSRTGAGGFLT | TRBJ2-6 | TRBV5-5
SVSSPGQEDGYT | TRBJ1-2 | TRBV29-1
ASSVAGDSYEQY | TRBJ2-7 | TRBV5-1
ASSETGNYGYT | TRBJ1-2 | TRBV7-2
ASSRRPPEQY | TRBJ2-7 | TRBV18
ASSKMDQQY | TRBJ2-3 | TRBV21-1
SVEDVTTDTQY | TRBJ2-3 | TRBV29-1
ASGGQGVSDTQY | TRBJ2-3 | TRBV19
ASSSPGQGGHEQF | TRBJ2-1 | TRBV28
ASSESLSGYYGYT | TRBJ1-2 | TRBV6-1
ASSIRGAKNIQY | TRBJ2-4 | TRBV27